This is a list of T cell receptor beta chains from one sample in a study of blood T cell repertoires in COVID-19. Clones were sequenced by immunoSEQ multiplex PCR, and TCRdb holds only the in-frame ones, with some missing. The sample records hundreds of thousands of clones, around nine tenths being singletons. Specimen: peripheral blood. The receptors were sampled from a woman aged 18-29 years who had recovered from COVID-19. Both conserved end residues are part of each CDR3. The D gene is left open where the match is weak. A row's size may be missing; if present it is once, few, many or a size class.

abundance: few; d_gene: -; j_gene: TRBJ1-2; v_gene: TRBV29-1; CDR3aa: CSARGGHGYTF; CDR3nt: TGCAGCGCGAGGGGGGGGCATGGCTACACCTTC
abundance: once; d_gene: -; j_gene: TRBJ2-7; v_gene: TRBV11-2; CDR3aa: CASSLTGYEQYF; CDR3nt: TGTGCCAGCAGCTTAACCGGCTACGAGCAGTACTTC
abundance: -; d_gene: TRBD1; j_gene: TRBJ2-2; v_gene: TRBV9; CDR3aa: CASSVRSDGGQGYTGELFF; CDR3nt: TGTGCCAGCAGCGTAAGGTCTGATGGAGGACAGGGGTACACCGGGGAGCTGTTTTTT
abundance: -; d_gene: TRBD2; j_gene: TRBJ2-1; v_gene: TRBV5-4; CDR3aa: CASSLVAGENNEQFF; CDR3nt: TGTGCCAGCAGCTTGGTTGCGGGAGAGAACAATGAGCAGTTCTTC
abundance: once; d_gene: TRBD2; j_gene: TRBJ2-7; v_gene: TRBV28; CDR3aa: CASSSHSGSYEQYF; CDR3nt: TGTGCCAGCAGTTCCCATAGCGGGTCGTACGAGCAGTACTTC
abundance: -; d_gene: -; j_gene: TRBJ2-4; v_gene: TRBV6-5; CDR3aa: CASSTQTNACF; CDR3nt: TGTGCCAGCAGTACCCAGACAAACGCCTGCTTC
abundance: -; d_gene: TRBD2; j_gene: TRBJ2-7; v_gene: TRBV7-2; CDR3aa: CASSSAGGHLSYEQYF; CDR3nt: TGTGCCAGCAGCTCAGCGGGAGGCCATCTCTCCTACGAGCAGTACTTC
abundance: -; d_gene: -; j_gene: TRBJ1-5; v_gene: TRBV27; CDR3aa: CASSPSEYSNQPQHF; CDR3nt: TGTGCCAGCAGCCCGTCAGAATATAGCAATCAGCCCCAGCATTTT
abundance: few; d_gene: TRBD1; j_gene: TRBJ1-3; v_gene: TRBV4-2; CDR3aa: CASSQTRDRAFGNTIYF; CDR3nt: TGTGCCAGCAGCCAAACCCGGGACAGGGCCTTTGGAAACACCATATATTTT
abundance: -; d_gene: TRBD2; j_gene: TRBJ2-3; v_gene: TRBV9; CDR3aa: CASSRSIIAGSTDTQYF; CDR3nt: TGTGCCAGCAGCCGTAGCATCATAGCGGGATCCACAGATACGCAGTATTTT
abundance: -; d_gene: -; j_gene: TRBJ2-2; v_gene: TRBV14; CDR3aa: CASTPGGTGELFF; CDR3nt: TGTGCCAGCACCCCGGGCGGGACCGGGGAGCTGTTTTTT
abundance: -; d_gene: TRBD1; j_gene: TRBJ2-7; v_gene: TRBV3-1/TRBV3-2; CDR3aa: CASSLRPTTGGGSYEQYF; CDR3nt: TGTGCCAGCAGTCTTCGCCCTACAACAGGGGGCGGCTCCTACGAGCAGTACTTC
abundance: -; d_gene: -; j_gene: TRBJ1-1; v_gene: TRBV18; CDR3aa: CASSPGAQPNTEAFF; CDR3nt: TGTGCCAGCTCACCAGGGGCCCAGCCCAACACTGAAGCTTTCTTT
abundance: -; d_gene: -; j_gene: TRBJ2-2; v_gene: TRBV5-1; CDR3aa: CASSFGGPTGELFF; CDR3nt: TGCGCCAGCAGCTTCGGGGGACCGACCGGGGAGCTGTTTTTT
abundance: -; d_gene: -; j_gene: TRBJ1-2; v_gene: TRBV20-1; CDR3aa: CSVTSPGYTF; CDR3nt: TGCAGTGTCACGAGCCCGGGCTACACCTTC
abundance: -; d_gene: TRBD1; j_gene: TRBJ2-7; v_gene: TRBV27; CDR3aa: CASRLTGVKYSRYYEQYF; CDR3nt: TGTGCCAGCAGGCTGACAGGGGTTAAGTACAGTCGCTACTACGAGCAGTACTTC
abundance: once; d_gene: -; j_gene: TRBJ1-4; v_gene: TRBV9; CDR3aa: CASSVAAQRNEKLFF; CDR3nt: TGTGCCAGCAGCGTAGCGGCCCAGCGGAATGAAAAACTGTTTTTT
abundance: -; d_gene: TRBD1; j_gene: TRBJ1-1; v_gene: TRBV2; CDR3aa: CASSSPDRLNTEAFF; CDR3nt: TGTGCCAGCAGTTCCCCGGACAGGTTGAACACTGAAGCTTTCTTT
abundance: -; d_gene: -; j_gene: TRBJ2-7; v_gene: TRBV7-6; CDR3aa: CASSLDRDTYEQYF; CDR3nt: TGTGCCAGCAGCTTAGACAGGGATACCTACGAGCAGTACTTC
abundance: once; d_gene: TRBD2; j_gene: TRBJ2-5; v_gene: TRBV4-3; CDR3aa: CASSQEGSGSLETQYF; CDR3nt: TGCGCCAGCAGCCAAGAAGGTAGCGGGAGTCTCGAGACCCAGTACTTC
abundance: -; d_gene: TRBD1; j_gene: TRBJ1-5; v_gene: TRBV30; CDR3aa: CAWGLQGVDQPQHF; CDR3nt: TGTGCCTGGGGCCTACAGGGGGTTGATCAGCCCCAGCATTTT
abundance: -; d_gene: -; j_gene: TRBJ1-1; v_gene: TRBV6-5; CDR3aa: CASSYGGANTEAFF; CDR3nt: TGTGCCAGCAGTTATGGGGGGGCTAACACTGAAGCTTTCTTT
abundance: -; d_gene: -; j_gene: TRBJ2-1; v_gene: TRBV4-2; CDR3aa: CASSQVSNEQFF; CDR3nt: TGTGCCAGCAGCCAAGTTTCGAATGAGCAGTTCTTC
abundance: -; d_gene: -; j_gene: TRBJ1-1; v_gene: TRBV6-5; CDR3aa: CASSYRAEAFF; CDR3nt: TGTGCCAGCAGTTACCGGGCTGAAGCTTTCTTT
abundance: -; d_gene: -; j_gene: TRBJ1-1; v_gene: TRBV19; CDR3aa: CASSIFTGITEAFF; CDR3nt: TGTGCCAGTAGTATCTTCACGGGGATCACTGAAGCTTTCTTT
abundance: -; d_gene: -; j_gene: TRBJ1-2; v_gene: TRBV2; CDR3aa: CASSEARRALRGYTF; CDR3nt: TGTGCCAGCAGTGAAGCTCGGCGAGCCCTGAGGGGCTACACCTTC
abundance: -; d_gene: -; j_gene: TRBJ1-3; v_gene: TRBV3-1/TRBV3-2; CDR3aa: CASSHRGGRNTIYF; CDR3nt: TGTGCCAGCAGCCACAGGGGAGGGAGAAACACCATATATTTT
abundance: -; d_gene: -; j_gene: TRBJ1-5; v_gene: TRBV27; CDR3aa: CASSTGINQPQHF; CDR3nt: TGTGCCAGTAGTACAGGGATCAATCAGCCCCAGCATTTT